This T cell receptor beta chain was captured in a study of monozygotic twins with inflammatory bowel disease. Study-level results: Twins with IBD were found to have lower TCRbeta diversity (inverse Simpson) than healthy co-twins. Immunosuppressive treatments differing between patients may have added repertoire variability.

Eight reactions per sample, run separately, yielded cDNA. Reanalyzing the 5' RACE reads, TCRdb keeps one entry per CDR3 protein, without DNA. This table lists under 200,000 distinct CDR3 sequences. The CDR3 runs 14 residues. Germline CDR1 DFQATT, CDR2 SNEGSKA (reference sequence). Points on this clonotype: Its specificity is unknown.

The sequence came from a human donor with ulcerative colitis or Crohn's disease, or a healthy co-twin of an affected twin (not recorded which). Sequences were obtained from blood. This chain joins TRBV20-1 and TRBJ2-7. The CDR3 loop is CSARAPGRPYEQYF.